This T cell receptor (beta chain) was retrieved from a study of shared clonotypes between healthy human individuals. Study-wide results and limits: Sampling covered nothing but blood. Tissue TCR repertoires likely differ from those found in blood. The low donor count limited represented genetic and exposure-history diversity.

To note about this clone: The antigen remains unidentified. The same CDR3 is also encoded by other DNA sequences in this sample.

Clones were read by immunoSEQ multiplex PCR, and TCRdb kept only the in-frame ones, dropping some. The sample lists about 190,000 clones, 65% to 70% occurring once. V was pared by 2 bases and J by 4 bases, with 1 base of the junction left unmatched. Germline assignment: CDR1 KGHSH and CDR2 LQKENI. This CDR3 region has 13 residues. Negatively enriched CD4+ T cells were divided by CD45RA into naive and memory. The chain joins TRBV18 to TRBJ1-2; 7 bases align to TRBD1. Sequenced material: memory CD4+ T cells sorted from blood. Subset meaning: CD45RA-negative fraction. The receptor's source is a man younger than 40 in good health. The CDR3 DNA reads as TGTGCCAGCTCACCAGAGGGGGCCTATGGCTACACCTTC. This sequence encodes CASSPEGAYGYTF.